The present T cell receptor beta chain was sequenced within a study of blood T cell repertoires in COVID-19. Across the study: Collection of acute and convalescent COVID-19 samples took place in the United States, Italy and Spain. Nucleic acid was either cDNA or gDNA, and it came from T cells, B-cell-depleted T cells, or PBMCs.

Germline CDR1 SQVTM, CDR2 ANQGSEA. V lost 6 bases and J lost 1; bases outside the gene matches: 6. The CDR3 length is 15 residues. Participants spanned ages about 18 to 89 years and resided in about two dozen US areas. In the original processing: Estimation of nucleated cell counts was performed using reference gene primer amplification. Generated by immunoSEQ multiplex PCR, the TCRdb table keeps only in-frame clones and is missing some. V, J and clone size are those of that table, while D and trimming were read from the DNA. The sample shows 400,000 to 500,000 clones, 70% to 90% of them seen only once.

The sequenced sample was PBMCs or T cells enriched from blood (not recorded which). The sequence was collected from a woman aged 40 to 50 who had recovered from COVID-19. This chain uses TRBV29-1 with TRBJ2-1; 10 nucleotides match TRBD2. This CDR3 reads CSVNLGLASYNEQFF. For the CDR3, the DNA is TGCAGCGTCAATCTGGGACTAGCGTCCTACAATGAGCAGTTCTTC.